This is a list of T cell receptor beta chains from one sample in a study of cytomegalovirus exposure and HLA in healthy donors. The data were produced by immunoSEQ multiplex PCR, yet TCRdb's version contains in-frame clones alone and is incomplete. The data hold approximately 180,000 clones, with roughly 89% observed a single time. The sequencing input was PBMCs. The receptors here all came from a woman aged 30 to 39 in good health and CMV-seronegative. The CDR3 runs from the conserved cysteine through the conserved F or W. The D gene is left open where the match is weak. Size tells how often a clone was seen (once, few, many) or the class of an expanded clone, and some rows leave it out.

j_call	d_call	clone_size	v_call	cdr3_nt	cdr3_aa
TRBJ1-3	-	-	TRBV6-5	TGTGCCAGCAGTTCCTCGGCCGGGAATGTGAGAAACACCATATATTTT	CASSSSAGNVRNTIYF
TRBJ2-2	-	-	TRBV19	TGTGCCAGTAGTATAGGGGGACTCGCGAACACCGGGGAGCTGTTTTTT	CASSIGGLANTGELFF
TRBJ2-1	-	-	TRBV2	TGTGCCAGCAGTGCGGATTCTGGGCTCGGCAATGAGCAGTTCTTC	CASSADSGLGNEQFF
TRBJ1-1	-	-	TRBV6-6	TGTGCCAGCAGTCTTGAGACAGGGAACACTGAAGCTTTCTTT	CASSLETGNTEAFF
TRBJ2-7	-	-	TRBV9	TGTGCCAGCAGCGCACAGGGCACCTACGAGCAGTACTTC	CASSAQGTYEQYF
TRBJ2-3	TRBD2	-	TRBV9	TGTGCCAGCAGCGTACTAGCGGGGTCCACAGATACGCAGTATTTT	CASSVLAGSTDTQYF
TRBJ2-7	TRBD1	-	TRBV13	TGTGCCAGCAGCCCAGGAACAGGGGGATCCTACGAGCAGTACTTC	CASSPGTGGSYEQYF
TRBJ2-3	TRBD2	-	TRBV4-1	TGCGCCAGCAGCCACGCCCTAGCGGGAACAAGCACAGATACGCAGTATTTT	CASSHALAGTSTDTQYF
TRBJ1-2	TRBD1	-	TRBV6-1	TGTGCCAGCAGTGAATTAGTGGGGGACAGGGGAGGCTATGGCTACACCTTC	CASSELVGDRGGYGYTF
TRBJ1-6	-	once	TRBV5-5	TGTGCCAGCAGCTTGGCGAGCTCCTATAATTCACCCCTCCACTTT	CASSLASSYNSPLHF
TRBJ2-7	TRBD2	-	TRBV27	TGTGCCAGCACCTCACGGGACAGCGGGGGGGCCTACGAGCAGTACTTC	CASTSRDSGGAYEQYF
TRBJ2-2	-	-	TRBV18	TGTGCCAGCTCACCCGTGAACACCGGGGAGCTGTTTTTT	CASSPVNTGELFF
TRBJ2-5	TRBD1	once	TRBV19	TGTGCCAGTAGTATCCCACGGGACAGGGGTGGAGAGACCCAGTACTTC	CASSIPRDRGGETQYF
TRBJ2-7	-	-	TRBV7-2	TGTGCCAGCAGCTTAGCGATAGGGGAAGAGGACAGAGACTACGAGCAGTACTTC	CASSLAIGEEDRDYEQYF
TRBJ2-1	TRBD1	-	TRBV19	TGTGCCAGTAGTTCCCCCCGGACAGGATCTGGAGATGAGCAGTTCTTC	CASSSPRTGSGDEQFF
TRBJ2-1	-	-	TRBV10-3	TGTGCCATCAGTGAGTCTGCGGGCAATGAGCAGTTCTTC	CAISESAGNEQFF
TRBJ2-7	TRBD2	-	TRBV4-2	TGTGCCAGCAGCCAAATAAGCGGGGGGCTATCCAACGAGCAGTACTTC	CASSQISGGLSNEQYF
TRBJ2-1	TRBD2	-	TRBV7-2	TGTGCCAGCAGCTCTAGCGGGGGGTGGGCCAATGAGCAGTTCTTC	CASSSSGGWANEQFF
TRBJ1-3	-	-	TRBV25-1	TGTGCCAGCAGTGAACCGGGACTGATAAGTGGTGGCACCATATATTTT	CASSEPGLISGGTIYF
TRBJ2-3	-	-	TRBV5-1	TGCGCCAGCACCAACCTGACAGTAGGTGCGGCAGATACGCAGTATTTT	CASTNLTVGAADTQYF
TRBJ1-3	-	-	TRBV5-4	TGTGCCAGCAGCTTCCAGGGAGGAAACACCATATATTTT	CASSFQGGNTIYF
TRBJ2-5	-	-	TRBV7-7	TGTGCTAGCAGCTTAGGTGGGGGGAAAGAGACCCAGTACTTC	CASSLGGGKETQYF
TRBJ2-2	TRBD2	-	TRBV4-1	TGCGCCAGTAGAGGCGGGGGGGGCTCCGGGGAGCTGTTTTTT	CASRGGGGSGELFF
TRBJ2-5	-	-	TRBV9	TGTGCCAGCAGCATAGGGGCGGGGAGGGAGACCCAGTACTTC	CASSIGAGRETQYF
TRBJ2-3	TRBD2	-	TRBV7-9	TGTGCCAGCAGCTCACGGACTAGCGGGCTAACTAGCACAGATACGCAGTATTTT	CASSSRTSGLTSTDTQYF
TRBJ2-7	TRBD2	-	TRBV4-1	TGCGCCAGCAGCCAATCGGCCCCGTTAGCGGGGGGGCTCTACGAGCAGTACTTC	CASSQSAPLAGGLYEQYF
TRBJ2-2	-	once	TRBV5-1	TGCGCCAGCAGCTTCGGGGGGCTTAACGGGGAGCTGTTTTTT	CASSFGGLNGELFF
TRBJ2-2	-	-	TRBV27	TGTGCCAGCAGTTTCTCGGGGAACCTAGCCGGGGAGCTGTTTTTT	CASSFSGNLAGELFF
TRBJ2-5	TRBD2	-	TRBV7-9	TGTGCCAGCAGCTTTATCGGGGGGGCCGATTTGGAGACCCAGTACTTC	CASSFIGGADLETQYF
TRBJ1-1	TRBD1	-	TRBV27	TGTGCCAGCAGCCGACAGGGGGCGATCCTCGGAGCTTTCTTT	CASSRQGAILGAFF
TRBJ2-2	-	-	TRBV7-2	TGTGCCAGCAGCTTGTGGGGGCTTAGCACCGGGGAGCTGTTTTTT	CASSLWGLSTGELFF
TRBJ1-1	-	-	TRBV7-9	TGTGCCAGCAGCGCGGCAGCCAGAGGGGAAGCTTTCTTT	CASSAAARGEAFF
TRBJ1-2	-	-	TRBV5-5	TGTGCCAGCAGCAAATCCGGGATCAACTATGGCTACACCTTC	CASSKSGINYGYTF
TRBJ2-7	-	-	TRBV19	TGTGCCAGTAGTACAGCCTCGGGTGGGTACGAGCAGTACTTC	CASSTASGGYEQYF
TRBJ1-5	-	-	TRBV6-7	TGTGCCAGCAGTTACTGGCAGGGTGAAGGACCCCAGCATTTT	CASSYWQGEGPQHF
TRBJ2-1	TRBD2	-	TRBV2	TGTGCCAGCAGTGTGGAGCGGGGGTCCTACAATGAGCAGTTCTTC	CASSVERGSYNEQFF